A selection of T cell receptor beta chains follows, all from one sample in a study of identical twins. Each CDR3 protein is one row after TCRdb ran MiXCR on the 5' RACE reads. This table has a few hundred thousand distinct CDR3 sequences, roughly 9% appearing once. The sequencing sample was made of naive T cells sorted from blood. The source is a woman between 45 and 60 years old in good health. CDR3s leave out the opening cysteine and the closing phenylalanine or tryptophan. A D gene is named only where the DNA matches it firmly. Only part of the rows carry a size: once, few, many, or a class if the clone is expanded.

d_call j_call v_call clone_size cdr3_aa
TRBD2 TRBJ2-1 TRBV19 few ASSSRGLAGNNEQF
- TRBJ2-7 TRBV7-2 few ASSLSPGEGQY
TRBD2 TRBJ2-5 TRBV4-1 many ASSQDPAGVWETQY
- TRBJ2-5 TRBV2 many ASTRRGETQY
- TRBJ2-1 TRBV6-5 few ASSPGPTGARNEQF
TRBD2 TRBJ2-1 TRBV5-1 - ASSLQRDFSYNEQF
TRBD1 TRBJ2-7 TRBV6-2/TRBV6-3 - ASNRQGTSYEQY
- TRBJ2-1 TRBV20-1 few SASGTSYNEQF
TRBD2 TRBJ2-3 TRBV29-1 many SGLAGDTQY
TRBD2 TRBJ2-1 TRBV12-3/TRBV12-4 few ASSRTPSGRAWNEQF
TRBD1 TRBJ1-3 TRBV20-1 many SARERDRYRNTIY
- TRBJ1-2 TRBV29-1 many SYNKNYGYT
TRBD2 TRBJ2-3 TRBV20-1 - SATQGLAVTDTQY
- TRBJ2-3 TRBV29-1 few SVERRQGMGNTQY
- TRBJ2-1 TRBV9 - ASSASESSYNEQF
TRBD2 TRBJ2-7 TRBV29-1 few SVEFSGTPYEQY
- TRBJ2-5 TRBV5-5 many ASSLVPGRETQY
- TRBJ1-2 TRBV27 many ASSLLAGPAGYT
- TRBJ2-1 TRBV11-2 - ASSSRNGGWNEQF
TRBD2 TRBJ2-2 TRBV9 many ASSEREGSTGELF
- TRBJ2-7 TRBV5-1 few ASSPSGGRLYTYEQY
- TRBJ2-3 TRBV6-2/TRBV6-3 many ASRERSSTDTQY
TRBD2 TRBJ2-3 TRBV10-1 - ASSRGGTGRDTQY
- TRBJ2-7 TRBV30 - AWKGDEQY